The 15 T cell receptor beta chains below come from one sample, sequenced in a study of shared clonotypes between healthy human individuals. Produced via immunoSEQ multiplex PCR; TCRdb's table is partial and in-frame only. The sample has about 1.5 million clones; nearly 99% are singletons. The sequenced material came from naive CD4+ T cells sorted from blood. Sample subset: CD45RA+ positively selected. These receptors were obtained from a young man in good health.

The chain is built from TRBV28 and TRBJ2-2; D may be TRBD2 (6 bases). The germline gives CDR1 MDHEN, CDR2 SYDVKM. V was cut by 6 bases and J by 0 bases, with 11 bases left in between. The CDR3 spans 15 residues. CDR3 amino acids: CASRRRLANTGELFF. The CDR3 region has the DNA TGTGCCAGCAGACGTAGACTAGCGAACACCGGGGAGCTGTTTTTT.

The chain recombines TRBV11-2 with TRBJ2-4; 8 bases map to TRBD1. After removal of 2 bases from V and 1 base from J, the junction contained 4 bases not matched to a gene. Germline lookup yields CDR1 SGHAT and CDR2 FQNNGV. There are 16 residues in the CDR3. DNA for the CDR3: TGTGCCAGCAGCTTAAACAGGGGGTACGCCAAAAACATTCAGTACTTC. This gives the protein CASSLNRGYAKNIQYF.

The V gene is TRBV5-1, the J gene TRBJ2-7; TRBD2 matches at 13 bases. The CDR3 runs to 15 residues. CDR1 SGHRS and CDR2 YFSETQ come from the germline V gene. The junction had 6 bases not matched to a gene; V was cut back by 4 bases and J by 5 bases. CDR3 DNA: TGCGCCAGCAGCGCGAGACTAGCGGGAGGCCACGAGCAGTACTTC. Its translation is CASSARLAGGHEQYF.

The chain has TRBV2 and TRBJ2-3, with TRBD1 identical over 9 bases. V shed 7 bases, J shed 1 base, and the junction held 3 bases outside the gene matches. Germline V gives CDR1 SNHLY, CDR2 FYNNEI. This CDR3 has 14 residues. For the CDR3, the DNA is TGTGCCAGCAAACGGGACAGGGGCACAGATACGCAGTATTTT. Its translation: CASKRDRGTDTQYF.

This clone appeared once. This chain links TRBV10-3 with TRBJ2-5; perhaps TRBD1 as D (5 bases). Deletions cut 0 bases from V and 7 bases from J, with 12 bases between. CDR1 and CDR2 (germline): ENHRY, SYGVKD. The length of the CDR3 is 14 residues. The CDR3 here is CAISESRDRGTQYF. Written as DNA, the CDR3 is TGTGCCATCAGTGAGTCCAGGGATCGCGGGACCCAGTACTTC.

This clone was observed once. The sample holds other DNA sequences that translate to the same CDR3. This sequence joins TRBV6-5 and TRBJ1-1; D gene unclear. V was trimmed by 0 bases and J by 4 bases, leaving 6 bases between them. The CDR3 is 13 residues long. The germline gives CDR1 MNHEY, CDR2 SVGAGI. The CDR3 loop is CASSYSEGTEAFF. The CDR3 nucleotides are TGTGCCAGCAGTTACTCCGAGGGCACTGAAGCTTTCTTT.

The chain links TRBV28 to TRBJ2-7, with D perhaps TRBD2 (6 bases). This CDR3 spans 13 amino acids. Trimming removed 10 bases at V and 0 bases at J, with 13 bases between. The germline CDR1 and CDR2 sequences are MDHEN and SYDVKM. DNA for the CDR3: TGTGCCACCGCTAGCGTAAGCTCCTACGAGCAGTACTTC. Protein product: CATASVSSYEQYF.

V and J are TRBV5-4 and TRBJ2-2; D ambiguous. Germline V CDR1 and CDR2: SGHNT, YYREEE (reference sequence). The CDR3 extends over 12 amino acids. V was pared by 2 bases and J by 6 bases, with 5 bases between. The CDR3 DNA follows: TGTGCCAGCAGCTTAGTTTCCGGGGAGCTGTTTTTT. Its protein product is CASSLVSGELFF.

This rearrangement joins TRBV5-1 to TRBJ2-3; D call uncertain. V was shortened by 0 bases and J by 0 bases, with 11 bases between the two germline ends. Germline values: CDR1 SGHRS, CDR2 YFSETQ. This CDR3 has 16 amino acids. The CDR3 is CASSLAPLASTDTQYF. The CDR3 DNA sequence: TGCGCCAGCAGCTTGGCTCCGTTAGCTAGCACAGATACGCAGTATTTT.

This clone was counted once. V is TRBV5-1 and J is TRBJ1-1; D gene unclear. Trimming took off 4 bases at V and 3 bases at J, with 16 bases between the two ends. CDR1 is SGHRS and CDR2 is YFSETQ in the germline V gene. This CDR3 is 15 amino acids long. CDR3 in amino acids: CASSEAANRDTEAFF. The CDR3 DNA is TGCGCCAGCAGCGAGGCAGCTAATAGGGACACTGAAGCTTTCTTT.

This sequence joins TRBV6-6 and TRBJ1-4; 10 bases are shared with TRBD1. The V segment lost 8 bases and the J segment 4 bases; nucleotides outside the gene matches: 1. CDR3 length: 13 amino acids. CDR1 is MNHNY, CDR2 SVGAGI, per germline (reference sequence). CDR3 nucleotide sequence: TGTGCCAGCGGACAGGGGGTTAATGAAAAACTGTTTTTT. Translated: CASGQGVNEKLFF.

V and J are TRBV9 and TRBJ2-3, with TRBD2 matching over 10 bases. The ends lost 3 bases at V and 5 bases at J; junction bases unmatched: 6. Germline values: CDR1 SGDLS, CDR2 YYNGEE. This CDR3 contains 15 residues. The CDR3 coding sequence is TGTGCCAGCAGCGCAGGACTAGCGGAGGGAGATACGCAGTATTTT. Amino acid sequence: CASSAGLAEGDTQYF.

The J gene is TRBJ2-4, the V gene TRBV5-4; no firm D call. V was cut by 5 bases and J by 0 bases, with 9 bases left in between. The germline CDR1 and CDR2 sequences are SGHNT and YYREEE (reference sequence). The CDR3 sequence is 14 residues long. CDR3 nucleotide sequence: TGTGCCAGCAGTTTTGACGGAGCCAAAAACATTCAGTACTTC. It translates to CASSFDGAKNIQYF.

The chain has TRBV4-2 and TRBJ2-7, with TRBD2 matching 9 bases. The germline gives CDR1 LGHNA, CDR2 YNFKEQ. The CDR3 covers 17 residues. V trimming: 0 bases; J trimming: 2 bases; junction bases outside the gene matches: 8. This CDR3 is CASSQDSSGTNAYEQYF. The CDR3 DNA is TGTGCCAGCAGCCAAGATTCTAGCGGGACCAATGCCTACGAGCAGTACTTC.

The genes are TRBV9 and TRBJ2-2, with D unresolved. V lost 4 bases, J lost 5 bases, and 6 bases lay in between. Germline V gene data show CDR1 as SGDLS and CDR2 as YYNGEE. CDR3 length equals 12 residues. CDR3 coding DNA: TGTGCCAGCAGCATAAAGACCGGGGAGCTGTTTTTT. Residues: CASSIKTGELFF.